Listed below are T cell receptor beta chains from one sample, sequenced in a study of blood T cell repertoires in COVID-19. This table comes from immunoSEQ multiplex PCR, and its TCRdb copy is limited to in-frame clones, with some not included. The table lists approximately 88,000 clones, about 83% of them singletons. Sample: peripheral blood. These receptor sequences come from a human donor in a cohort sampled during active COVID-19. Each CDR3 is given with its conserved first and last residue. A D gene is named only where the DNA matches it firmly. Clone size appears in some rows only: once, few, many, or a class for an expanded clone.

TRBD2	.	TRBV9	TRBJ2-3	TGTGCCAGCAGCGTCGGTGCTAGCGGGAGTGCAGGAGATACGCAGTATTTT	CASSVGASGSAGDTQYF
.	few	TRBV5-5	TRBJ1-1	TGTGCCAGCAGCTTGGTAGCGGGGGTGAACACTGAAGCTTTCTTT	CASSLVAGVNTEAFF
.	.	TRBV4-2	TRBJ2-7	TGTGCCAGCAGCCAAGTTCCGCGGGCCGAGCAGTACTTC	CASSQVPRAEQYF
.	.	TRBV5-1	TRBJ2-5	TGCGCCAGCAGCTCAGGGGATACAGAAGGAGAGACCCAGTACTTC	CASSSGDTEGETQYF
.	.	TRBV7-9	TRBJ1-1	TGTGCCAGCAGCCGTCGGGGGGAGAACACTGAAGCTTTCTTT	CASSRRGENTEAFF
.	.	TRBV19	TRBJ1-1	TGTGCCAGTAGTATGGTAACAGGTTGGGCTGAAGCTTTCTTT	CASSMVTGWAEAFF
.	.	TRBV3-1/TRBV3-2	TRBJ2-1	TGTGCCAGCAGCCCCTGGACTGATTACAATGAGCAGTTCTTC	CASSPWTDYNEQFF
.	.	TRBV9	TRBJ1-1	TGTGCCAGCAGCGTAGAGTCGGACACTGAAGCTTTCTTT	CASSVESDTEAFF
TRBD1	.	TRBV4-1	TRBJ2-1	TGCGCCAGCAGCCAAGTCCGGGACAGGGGGTTATTGCAGTTCTTC	CASSQVRDRGLLQFF
TRBD1	.	TRBV27	TRBJ1-2	TGTGCCAGCAGTTACACGGGACAGGCATATGGCTACACCTTC	CASSYTGQAYGYTF
TRBD2	.	TRBV19	TRBJ2-1	TGTGCCAGTAGCAGTCGGGCGGGAGGGGCCTACAATGAGCAGTTCTTC	CASSSRAGGAYNEQFF
.	.	TRBV7-9	TRBJ1-4	TGTGCCAGCTCCGGGGGTTCAACTAATGAAAAACTGTTTTTT	CASSGGSTNEKLFF
.	.	TRBV5-1	TRBJ1-2	TGCGCCAGCAGCGCGGGACGGCGATATGGCTACACCTTC	CASSAGRRYGYTF
TRBD1	.	TRBV27	TRBJ2-7	TGTGCCAGCAGTTTCGACAGGGCGAGCTCCTACGAGCAGTACTTC	CASSFDRASSYEQYF
.	.	TRBV29-1	TRBJ2-3	TGCAGCGAAAGACAGAGATACACAGATACGCAGTATTTT	CSERQRYTDTQYF
.	.	TRBV2	TRBJ2-3	TGTGCCAGCAGCGCCCAACAGGCCTTCACAGATACGCAGTATTTT	CASSAQQAFTDTQYF
.	few	TRBV11-1	TRBJ1-5	TGTGCCAGCAGCTTAGTATCCGGGGTCCTCAATCAGCCCCAGCATTTT	CASSLVSGVLNQPQHF
TRBD2	.	TRBV2	TRBJ2-1	TGTGCCAGCAGTGGCCTGACTAGCGGGACCCAAACGAGCTCCTACAATGAGCAGTTCTTC	CASSGLTSGTQTSSYNEQFF
TRBD1	few	TRBV5-8	TRBJ1-5	TGTGCCAGCAGCTTGGCTGTGGGACAGGGCTTGCTAGGGCCCCAGCATTTT	CASSLAVGQGLLGPQHF
TRBD1	few	TRBV7-7	TRBJ2-1	TGTGCTAGCAGCCCAGGGGGCGATGAGCAGTTCTTC	CASSPGGDEQFF
TRBD1	.	TRBV5-1	TRBJ1-1	TGCGCCAGCAACTCGGGACAGACCTCCGGAGCTTTCTTT	CASNSGQTSGAFF
.	few	TRBV5-6	TRBJ1-6	TGTGCCAGCAGCTTTAATCCCGAGGCCGGATCACCCCTCCACTTT	CASSFNPEAGSPLHF
.	.	TRBV6-6	TRBJ2-5	TGTGCCAGCACCAACGTGATTAGCCGGGAGACCCAGTACTTC	CASTNVISRETQYF
.	.	TRBV20-1	TRBJ2-7	TGCAGTGCTAGTAGGGGCTTGGGCGAGCAGTACTTC	CSASRGLGEQYF
.	few	TRBV29-1	TRBJ2-3	TGCAGCATACAAACAGGGACGATATCAGATACGCAGTATTTT	CSIQTGTISDTQYF